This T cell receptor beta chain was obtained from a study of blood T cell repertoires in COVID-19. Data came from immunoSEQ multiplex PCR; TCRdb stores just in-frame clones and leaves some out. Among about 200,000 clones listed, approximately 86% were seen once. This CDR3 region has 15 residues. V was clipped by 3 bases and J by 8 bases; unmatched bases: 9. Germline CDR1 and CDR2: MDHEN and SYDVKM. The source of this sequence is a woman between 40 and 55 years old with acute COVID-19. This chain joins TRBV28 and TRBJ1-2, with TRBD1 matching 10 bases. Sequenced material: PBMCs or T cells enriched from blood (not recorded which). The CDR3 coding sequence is TGTGCCAGCAGTTTGTGGGACAGGGGTCTTCGGGGCTACACCTTC. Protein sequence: CASSLWDRGLRGYTF.